This T cell receptor beta chain appears in the sequencing data of a study of a mutant IDH1 vaccine in newly diagnosed glioma. General study points: There seemed to be no relation between pseudoprogression and changes in top peripheral T cell clonotypes.

Germline V gene data show CDR1 as MDHEN and CDR2 as SYDVKM. With 7 bases clipped from V and 5 bases from J, the junction kept 8 bases outside the gene matches. The CDR3 has 14 residues. Clones were read by immunoSEQ multiplex PCR, and TCRdb kept only the in-frame ones, dropping some. The data contain approximately 79,000 clones, 75% to 90% of them seen just once; the ten biggest clones take up around 0.77%. Regarding this clone: The antigen remains undetermined.

Time point specified: week 23, last vaccination. Vaccination comprised doses that each held 300 ug of mutant IDH1 20-mer peptide, plus topical imiquimod. The specimen comprised PBMCs, sampled from a glioma patient whose treatment included an IDH1 peptide vaccine. The V gene is TRBV28, the J gene TRBJ1-5; 7 nucleotides agree with TRBD1. The sequence was obtained from a woman in her fifties or sixties with glioma. CDR3 DNA sequence: TGTGCCAGCAACAGACAGGGTCCCTATCAGCCCCAGCATTTT. This translates into CASNRQGPYQPQHF.